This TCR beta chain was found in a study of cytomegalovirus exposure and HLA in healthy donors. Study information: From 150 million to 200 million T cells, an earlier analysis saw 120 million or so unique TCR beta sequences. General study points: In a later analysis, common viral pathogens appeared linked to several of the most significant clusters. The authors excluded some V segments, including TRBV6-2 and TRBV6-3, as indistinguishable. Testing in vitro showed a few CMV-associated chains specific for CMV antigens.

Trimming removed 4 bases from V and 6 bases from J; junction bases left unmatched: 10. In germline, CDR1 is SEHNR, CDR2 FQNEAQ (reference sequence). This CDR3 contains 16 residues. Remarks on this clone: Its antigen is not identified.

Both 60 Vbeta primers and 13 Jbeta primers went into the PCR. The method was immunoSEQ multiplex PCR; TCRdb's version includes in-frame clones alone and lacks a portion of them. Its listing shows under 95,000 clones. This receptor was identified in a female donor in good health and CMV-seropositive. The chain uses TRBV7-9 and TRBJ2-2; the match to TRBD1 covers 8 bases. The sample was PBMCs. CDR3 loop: CASSSRTGKEAGELFF. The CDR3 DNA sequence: TGTGCCAGCAGCTCACGGACAGGGAAGGAGGCCGGGGAGCTGTTTTTT.